The rows below give T cell receptor beta chains drawn from one sample of a study of a mutant IDH1 vaccine in newly diagnosed glioma. Profiled with immunoSEQ multiplex PCR; TCRdb holds only in-frame clones, not every one. Of just under 80,000 clones listed, 91% were seen once; the top ten hold roughly 0.6%. These receptors lack a known antigen. This material consisted of PBMCs, taken from a glioma patient whose treatment included an IDH1 peptide vaccine. These receptors came from a woman between 45 and 65 years old with glioma. CDR3s include the opening cysteine and the closing phenylalanine or tryptophan. Each record gives: J gene, V gene, D gene, clone size, CDR3 DNA, CDR3 protein. A D gene is named only where the DNA matches it firmly. Only some rows state a clone size, as once, few, many or a class for expanded clones.

TRBJ2-3 TRBV2 - - TGTGCCAGCACCAATCGACAGGATTCCACAGATACGCAGTATTTT CASTNRQDSTDTQYF
TRBJ1-4 TRBV30 - - TGTGCCTGGAGTGCGATTAATGAAAAACTGTTTTTT CAWSAINEKLFF
TRBJ2-1 TRBV6-5 TRBD2 - TGTGCCAGCAGTTACGGGGCTAGCGGGAGTATTGAGCAGTTCTTC CASSYGASGSIEQFF
TRBJ2-3 TRBV7-9 TRBD2 - TGTGCCAGCAGCTTACTAGCGGGAGGGCCGGGGGATACGCAGTATTTT CASSLLAGGPGDTQYF
TRBJ2-2 TRBV28 - - TGTGCCAGCAGTTCCCCGGCCGGGGAGCTGTTTTTT CASSSPAGELFF
TRBJ2-2 TRBV5-1 - once TGCGCCAGCAGCTCCCCCTTGTTTCCCGGGGAGCTGTTTTTT CASSSPLFPGELFF
TRBJ2-4 TRBV27 TRBD1 - TGTGCCAGCAGGGGACAGGGCAGAAACATTCAGTACTTC CASRGQGRNIQYF
TRBJ2-3 TRBV9 - - TGTGCCAGCAGCGTTCGGGACAGCACAGATACGCAGTATTTT CASSVRDSTDTQYF
TRBJ1-1 TRBV7-9 - few TGTGCCAGCAGCTTTGCTCACAGGGAGTACACTGAAGCTTTCTTT CASSFAHREYTEAFF
TRBJ2-1 TRBV6-1 TRBD2 - TGTGCCAGCAGTCCCCTGGGACTAGCGGGAAATGAGCAGTTCTTC CASSPLGLAGNEQFF
TRBJ2-7 TRBV5-1 - - TGCGCCAGCAGCCTAATGGGACAAGGATTTCTCTACGAGCAGTACTTC CASSLMGQGFLYEQYF
TRBJ2-7 TRBV5-1 TRBD1 once TGCGCCAGCAGCTGGTCAGGGGGTGCTCCCTACGAGCAGTACTTC CASSWSGGAPYEQYF
TRBJ1-2 TRBV18 - - TGTGCCAGCTCGTGGACACGGGATAACTATGGCTACACCTTC CASSWTRDNYGYTF
TRBJ1-3 TRBV10-3 TRBD1 - TGTGCCATCAGTGACCGGGACAGGGCTGGAAACACCATATATTTT CAISDRDRAGNTIYF
TRBJ1-4 TRBV29-1 - once TGCAGCGTTGAGGCGGCAGGCCCAACTAATGAAAAACTGTTTTTT CSVEAAGPTNEKLFF
TRBJ1-1 TRBV6-5 - - TGTGCCAGCACCATGAACACTGAAGCTTTCTTT CASTMNTEAFF
TRBJ1-5 TRBV5-5 - - TGTGCCAGCAGCTCGGAGCCTACTAGCAATCAGCCCCAGCATTTT CASSSEPTSNQPQHF
TRBJ2-3 TRBV30 - - TGTGCCTGGAACTTCAGGGGACCCACAGATACGCAGTATTTT CAWNFRGPTDTQYF
TRBJ2-5 TRBV25-1 - - TGTGCCAGCAGTGGAGGGGGAGTGGAGACCCAGTACTTC CASSGGGVETQYF
TRBJ2-5 TRBV10-3 - - TGTGCCATCAGTGAAACTAGCTCCCGGAAGACCCAGTACTTC CAISETSSRKTQYF
TRBJ1-4 TRBV30 - - TGTGCCTGGGGGGGGGAGCCGGGACGGGGTAATGAAAAACTGTTTTTT CAWGGEPGRGNEKLFF
TRBJ1-5 TRBV7-9 TRBD1 - TGTGCCAGCAGCTCGGACAGGCGCCATCAGCCCCAGCATTTT CASSSDRRHQPQHF
TRBJ1-5 TRBV5-1 TRBD1 - TGCGCCAGCAGCTTGGCCACCCCGGGACAGGGGACTGGGGGTAATAGCAATCAGCCCCAGCATTTT CASSLATPGQGTGGNSNQPQHF
TRBJ2-5 TRBV5-1 - - TGCGCCAACAGCTTGGTAGAGGGAAGAGGGGAGACCCAGTACTTC CANSLVEGRGETQYF
TRBJ2-1 TRBV5-1 - - TGCGCCAGCAGCTTGGACGCCTACAATGAGCAGTTCTTC CASSLDAYNEQFF
TRBJ1-1 TRBV7-2 - - TGTGCCAGCAGCTTCCAGGGAGGGGCGAACACTGAAGCTTTCTTT CASSFQGGANTEAFF
TRBJ1-3 TRBV28 TRBD1 - TGTGCCAGCAGCTCATGGACAGGGGGAGAAGGAAACACCATATATTTT CASSSWTGGEGNTIYF
TRBJ2-1 TRBV7-3 - - TGTGCCAGCAGCTTAACTAGCGGAACCTACAATGAGCAGTTCTTC CASSLTSGTYNEQFF
TRBJ2-1 TRBV27 TRBD2 - TGTGCCAGCAGTTTAGCACTAGCGGGGCCCTACAATGAGCAGTTCTTC CASSLALAGPYNEQFF
TRBJ2-3 TRBV6-1 - - TGTGCCAGCAGTGAAATACGGGGGCCTACAGATACGCAGTATTTT CASSEIRGPTDTQYF
TRBJ1-1 TRBV6-1 - - TGTGCCAGCAGTGACCGATGGGGGACGGGCGACACTGAAGCTTTCTTT CASSDRWGTGDTEAFF
TRBJ2-7 TRBV4-2 TRBD1 - TGTGCCAGCAGCGGACAGGTGGCTACAGCCTACGAGCAGTACTTC CASSGQVATAYEQYF
TRBJ1-3 TRBV5-1 - - TGCGCCAGCAGCTTGGGAGTAGGTCGGACAGAAGGAAACACCATATATTTT CASSLGVGRTEGNTIYF
TRBJ2-3 TRBV15 - - TGTGCCACCAGCAGCCAGGGATTGGATACGCAGTATTTT CATSSQGLDTQYF
TRBJ2-7 TRBV16 - once TGTGCCAGCAGCCCTGGACAGCGCTACGAGCAGTACTTC CASSPGQRYEQYF
TRBJ2-1 TRBV5-1 TRBD2 - TGCGCCAGCAGCATTGGGACTAGCGGGCCATACAATGAGCAGTTCTTC CASSIGTSGPYNEQFF
TRBJ1-1 TRBV19 TRBD1 once TGTGCCAGTAGTACCCCGACAGGGGGCATTGGGGAAGCTTTCTTT CASSTPTGGIGEAFF
TRBJ1-2 TRBV6-1 TRBD1 - TGTGCCAGCAGTGAAAGGTCCTGGGGACAGGGTTATGGCTACACCTTC CASSERSWGQGYGYTF
TRBJ2-2 TRBV7-3 TRBD2 - TGTGCCAGCAGCTTATTACGTAGCGGGAATCGGGGCACCGGGGAGCTGTTTTTT CASSLLRSGNRGTGELFF
TRBJ1-3 TRBV28 - - TGTGCCAGCAGCCTGGGGGGATGGAAAGACACCATATATTTT CASSLGGWKDTIYF
TRBJ2-4 TRBV18 - - TGTGCCAGCTCAGGACGACGGCAATTTCAGTACTTC CASSGRRQFQYF
TRBJ1-2 TRBV30 - - TGTGCCTGGACCCTGGGGGGTCTTTTGGGCTACACCTTC CAWTLGGLLGYTF
TRBJ1-5 TRBV19 - - TGTGCCAGTAGTTCCATGACAGGCTATAGCAATCAGCCCCAGCATTTT CASSSMTGYSNQPQHF
TRBJ1-2 TRBV28 - once TGTGCCAGCTCATCCTACCGGCAGTTTAACTATGGCTACACCTTC CASSSYRQFNYGYTF
TRBJ2-1 TRBV18 - - TGTGCCAGCCATTCCTACACGGGAGAGAATGAGCAGTTCTTC CASHSYTGENEQFF
TRBJ1-3 TRBV6-5 - - TGTGCCAGCAAAAGCGCCCGCTCTGGAAACACCATATATTTT CASKSARSGNTIYF
TRBJ2-2 TRBV7-9 TRBD2 - TGTGCCAGCAGCCTTATTAGCGGGAGGACCGGGGAGCTGTTTTTT CASSLISGRTGELFF
TRBJ1-1 TRBV19 TRBD1 - TGTGCCAGTAGCCAAAGGGGGCGAGAAGCTTTCTTT CASSQRGREAFF
TRBJ2-3 TRBV6-6 - - TGTGCCAGCAGCCCCGAGGGGTCCACAGATACGCAGTATTTT CASSPEGSTDTQYF
TRBJ1-4 TRBV30 - - TGTGCCTGGAGTGTTAAGGGAGCAACTAATGAAAAACTGTTTTTT CAWSVKGATNEKLFF
TRBJ1-1 TRBV5-1 - once TGCGCCAGCAGCGCCACCGGGACAATAAACACTGAAGCTTTCTTT CASSATGTINTEAFF
TRBJ2-7 TRBV7-3 TRBD2 - TGTGCCAGCAGCCCCCGGGATAGCGGGAGCAACGAGCAGTACTTC CASSPRDSGSNEQYF
TRBJ2-1 TRBV9 TRBD2 - TGTGCCAGCAGCCCTCGGCGGGAGGGCCCCTATGAGCAGTTCTTC CASSPRREGPYEQFF
TRBJ2-3 TRBV5-4 TRBD2 - TGTGCCAGCAGCTTGCGATTACTAGCGGAGGGAGATACGCAGTATTTT CASSLRLLAEGDTQYF